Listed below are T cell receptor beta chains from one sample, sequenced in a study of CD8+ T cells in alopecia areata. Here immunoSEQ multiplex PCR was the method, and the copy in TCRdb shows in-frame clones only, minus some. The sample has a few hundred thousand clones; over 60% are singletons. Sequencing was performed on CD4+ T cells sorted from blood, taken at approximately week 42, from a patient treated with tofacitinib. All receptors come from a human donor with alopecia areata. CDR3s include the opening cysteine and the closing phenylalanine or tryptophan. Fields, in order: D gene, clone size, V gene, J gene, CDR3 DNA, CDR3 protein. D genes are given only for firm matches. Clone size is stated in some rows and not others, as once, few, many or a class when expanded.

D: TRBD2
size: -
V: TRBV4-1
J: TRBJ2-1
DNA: TGCGCCAGCAGCCACCGGGAGGCTAGCGCCATTCACAATGAGCAGTTCTTC
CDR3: CASSHREASAIHNEQFF

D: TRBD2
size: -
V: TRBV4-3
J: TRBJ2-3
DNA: TGCGCCAGCAGCCAAGATACGTCTAGCGGATTCACAGATACGCAGTATTTT
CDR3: CASSQDTSSGFTDTQYF

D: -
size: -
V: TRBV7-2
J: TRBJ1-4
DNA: TGTGCCAGCAGCTTAAGCAGGGGAAATGAAAAACTGTTTTTT
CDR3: CASSLSRGNEKLFF

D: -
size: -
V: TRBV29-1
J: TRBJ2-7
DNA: TGCAGCGTTGAAATCTGGACAGTCCGCTACTTC
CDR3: CSVEIWTVRYF

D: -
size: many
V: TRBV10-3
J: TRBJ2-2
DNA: TGTGCCATCAGTGAGTCCAGCGGGGAGCTGTTTTTT
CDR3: CAISESSGELFF

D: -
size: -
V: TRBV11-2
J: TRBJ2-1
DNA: TGTGCCAGCAGCTTAGTGGGCAGGCTGACCCACAATGAGCAGTTCTTC
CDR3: CASSLVGRLTHNEQFF

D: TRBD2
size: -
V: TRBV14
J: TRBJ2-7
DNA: TGTGCCAGCAGCGGACTAGCCTACGAGCAGTACTTC
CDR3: CASSGLAYEQYF

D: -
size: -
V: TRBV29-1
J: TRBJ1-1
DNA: TGCAGCGTTGAAGTGGACAGGAACACTGAAGCTTTCTTT
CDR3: CSVEVDRNTEAFF

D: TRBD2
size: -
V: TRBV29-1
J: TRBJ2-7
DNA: TGCAGCGTTGAATATCGGGCTAGCGGGGGCGAGCAGTACTTC
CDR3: CSVEYRASGGEQYF

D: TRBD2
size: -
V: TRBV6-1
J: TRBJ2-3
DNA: TGTGCCAGCAGTCTAGCGGGGGTCACAGATACGCAGTATTTT
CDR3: CASSLAGVTDTQYF

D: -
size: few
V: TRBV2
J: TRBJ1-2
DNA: TGTGCCAGCTCGGAAAGTGGTAACTATGGCTACACCTTC
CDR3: CASSESGNYGYTF

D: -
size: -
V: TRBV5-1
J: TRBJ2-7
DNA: TGCGCCAGCAGCTTGGTCCACAGCGTTCGCTCCTACGAGCAGTACTTC
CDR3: CASSLVHSVRSYEQYF

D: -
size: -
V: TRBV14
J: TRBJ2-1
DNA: TGTGCCAGCAGCCAAGACAGGACATTATTTAATGAGCAGTTCTTC
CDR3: CASSQDRTLFNEQFF

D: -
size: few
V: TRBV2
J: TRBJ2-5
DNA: TGTGCCGGAAAAGGGGAGGAGACCCAGTACTTC
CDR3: CAGKGEETQYF

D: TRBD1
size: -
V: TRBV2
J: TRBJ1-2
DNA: TGTGCCAGCAGTGAAGTAAATAGACAGGGGTATGGCTACACCTTC
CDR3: CASSEVNRQGYGYTF

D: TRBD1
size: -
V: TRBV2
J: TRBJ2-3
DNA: TGTGCCAGTCGACAGGGTCCCACAGATACGCAGTATTTT
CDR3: CASRQGPTDTQYF

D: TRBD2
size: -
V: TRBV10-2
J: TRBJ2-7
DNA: TGCGCCAGCAGACTCCTAGCGGGGGCCTCCTACGAGCAGTACTTC
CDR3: CASRLLAGASYEQYF

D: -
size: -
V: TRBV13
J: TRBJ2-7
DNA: TGTGCCAGCAGCTTAAGGAGGAACTCCTACGAGCAGTACTTC
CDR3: CASSLRRNSYEQYF

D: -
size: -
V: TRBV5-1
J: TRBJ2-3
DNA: TGCGCCAGCAGCTTGGCCGCTAGCACAGATACGCAGTATTTT
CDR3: CASSLAASTDTQYF

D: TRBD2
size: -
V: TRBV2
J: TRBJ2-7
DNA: TGTGCCAGCGGTGCGGGGGTGAATTACTACGAGCAGTACTTC
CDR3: CASGAGVNYYEQYF

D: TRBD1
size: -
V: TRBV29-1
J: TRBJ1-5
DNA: TGCAGCGTACGTACAGGGGGAAGCAATCAGCCCCAGCATTTT
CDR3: CSVRTGGSNQPQHF

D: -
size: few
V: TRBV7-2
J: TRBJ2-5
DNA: TGTGCCAGCAGCCAAGCTTGGACCCAGTACTTC
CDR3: CASSQAWTQYF

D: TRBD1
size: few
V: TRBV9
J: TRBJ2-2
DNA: TGTGCCAGCAGCGTAACAGGGGTCTCCGGGGAGCTGTTTTTT
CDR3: CASSVTGVSGELFF

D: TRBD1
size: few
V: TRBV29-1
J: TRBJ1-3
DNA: TGCAGCGTTGGACAGGGGTCTGGAAACACCATATATTTT
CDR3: CSVGQGSGNTIYF

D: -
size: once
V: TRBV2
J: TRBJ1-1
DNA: TGTGCCAGCAGTTCCAGGGAAGACACTGAAGCTTTCTTT
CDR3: CASSSREDTEAFF

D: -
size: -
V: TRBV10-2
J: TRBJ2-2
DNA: TGCGCCAGCCGCCCCTTTCCCGGGGAGCTGTTTTTT
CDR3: CASRPFPGELFF

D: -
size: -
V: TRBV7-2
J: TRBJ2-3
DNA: TGTGCCAGCAGCTTTGCGACAGATACGCAGTATTTT
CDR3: CASSFATDTQYF

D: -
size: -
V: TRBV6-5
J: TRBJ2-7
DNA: TGTGCCAGCAGTCTGGGACTCCTTACCTACGAGCAGTACTTC
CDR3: CASSLGLLTYEQYF

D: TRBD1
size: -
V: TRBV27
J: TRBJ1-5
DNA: TGTGCCAGCAGTCAGGGGGCGGCTCAGCCCCAGCATTTT
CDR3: CASSQGAAQPQHF

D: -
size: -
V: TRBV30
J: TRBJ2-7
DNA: TGTGCCTGGAGTTCCAACTACGGGCAGTACTTC
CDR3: CAWSSNYGQYF

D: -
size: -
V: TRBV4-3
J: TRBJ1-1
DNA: TGCGCCAGCAGCCTCGGGGGGAAGGATACGAACACTGAAGCTTTCTTT
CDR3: CASSLGGKDTNTEAFF

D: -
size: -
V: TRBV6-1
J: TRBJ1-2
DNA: TGTGCCAGCAGTGAAGGATACAGAGAAGGGGGCTACACCTTC
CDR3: CASSEGYREGGYTF

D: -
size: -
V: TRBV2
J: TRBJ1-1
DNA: TGTGCCAGCAGCCGGAGCATGAACACTGAAGCTTTCTTT
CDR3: CASSRSMNTEAFF

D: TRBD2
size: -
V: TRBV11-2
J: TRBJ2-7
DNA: TGTGCCAGCAGCTCCCGACCTAGCGGGGGCTACGAGCAGTACTTC
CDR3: CASSSRPSGGYEQYF

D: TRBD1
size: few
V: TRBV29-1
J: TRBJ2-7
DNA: TGCAGCGCCCGAGACAGGGGGCTAGAGCAGTACTTC
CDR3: CSARDRGLEQYF

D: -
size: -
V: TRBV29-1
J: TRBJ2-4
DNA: TGCAGCGTTGATAGTGGGGGGAACATTCAGTACTTC
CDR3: CSVDSGGNIQYF

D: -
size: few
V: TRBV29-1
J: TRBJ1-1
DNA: TGCAGCGTTGACCGGACCAACACTGAAGCTTTCTTT
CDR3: CSVDRTNTEAFF

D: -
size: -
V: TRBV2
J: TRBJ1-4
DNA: TGTGCCAGCCTGAGGCAGATTAATGAAAAACTGTTTTTT
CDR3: CASLRQINEKLFF

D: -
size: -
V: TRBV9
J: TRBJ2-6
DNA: TGTGCCAGCAGCATCCAGGGTTCAGGGGCCAACGTCCTGACTTTC
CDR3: CASSIQGSGANVLTF

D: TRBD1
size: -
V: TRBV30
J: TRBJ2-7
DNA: TGTGCCTGGAGCCCAGGGACAGGCAGGGAGCAGTACTTC
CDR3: CAWSPGTGREQYF

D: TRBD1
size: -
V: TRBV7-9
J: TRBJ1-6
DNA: TGTGCCAGCATCGGACAGGGGAATTCACCCCTCCACTTT
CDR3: CASIGQGNSPLHF

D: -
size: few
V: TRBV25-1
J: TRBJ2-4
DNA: TGTGCCAGCAGTGATCCCAAGGTTGCCAAAAACATTCAGTACTTC
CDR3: CASSDPKVAKNIQYF

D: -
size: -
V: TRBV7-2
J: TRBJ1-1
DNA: TGTGCCAGCAGCTTCGCTGAGAACACTGAAGCTTTCTTT
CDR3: CASSFAENTEAFF